The clone carrying this T cell receptor beta chain was seen at least ten times. This record belongs to a study of Graves' ophthalmopathy and Graves' hyperthyroidism. This CDR3 is 16 amino acids long. Germline V gene data show CDR1 as SEHNR and CDR2 as FQNEAQ (reference sequence). Unmatched junction bases numbered 7, after V lost 3 bases and J lost 1 base. Orbital computed tomography, together with clinical symptoms, serum thyroxine, TRAb and thyroid ultrasound, was used for diagnosis. Amplifying from RNA transcripts, the study obtained TCR beta CDR3 regions. First-round RT-PCR relied on HTBI primers, and a second-round multiplex PCR came next. TCRdb reprocessed the multiplex PCR reads with MiXCR, giving one entry per CDR3 protein. Seen here are approximately 640,000 distinct CDR3 sequences, roughly two fifths observed once, and the top ten hold about 3.3%.

The receptor's source is an adult man with Graves' ophthalmopathy. The chain uses TRBV7-9 and TRBJ1-2; 8 bases line up with TRBD1. The sequenced sample consisted of peripheral blood. CDR3 amino acids: CASSLGVQGVNYGYTF. The CDR3 DNA sequence: TGTGCCAGCAGCTTGGGGGTACAGGGGGTTAACTATGGCTACACCTTC.